This T cell receptor beta chain was recovered during a study of blood T cell repertoires in COVID-19. Study information: PBMCs, B-cell-depleted T cells, or T cells were the source of the cDNA or gDNA that made up the material.

Sequencing was performed with immunoSEQ multiplex PCR; in TCRdb, only in-frame clones are kept and a portion is missing. The sample includes 150,000 to 170,000 clones, roughly four fifths seen only once; the top ten take roughly 3.5%. With 0 bases clipped from V and 6 bases from J, the junction kept 7 bases outside the gene matches. CDR1 is MGHRA, CDR2 YSYEKL, per germline. This CDR3 is 17 amino acids long. The sequenced sample was peripheral blood. The sequence was collected from a woman at least 80 years old with acute or convalescent COVID-19. The chain combines TRBV4-1 with TRBJ2-3; 12 nucleotides agree with TRBD2. CDR3 in DNA: TGCGCCAGCAGCCAAGAGCCTAGCGGGAGGGGGGGCGATACGCAGTATTTT. Protein product: CASSQEPSGRGGDTQYF.